Given below is one T cell receptor beta chain in context. The antigen is not known. UMIs and a universal primer site were added when TCR cDNA was made by 5'RACE template switching. MiXCR, run by TCRdb on the 5' RACE reads, gives a single entry per CDR3 protein. The sample includes around 320,000 distinct CDR3 sequences, approximately 4% of them seen just once. This specimen comes from a study of T cells after yellow fever vaccination. Whole-study results and caveats: Post-booster repertoires again held most primary-vaccination clones (just under 97% CD4, over 80% CD8). It was a small share of clonotypes that appeared in both CD4 and CD8 compartments.

This CDR3 region has 14 residues. Per germline, CDR1 DFQATT and CDR2 SNEGSKA (reference sequence). V was pared by 3 bases and J by 6 bases, with 10 bases of the junction left unmatched. The TCR comes from a man aged 18 to 30 who received the YFV17D yellow fever vaccine. The starting material was PBMCs, obtained 15 days after the yellow fever booster vaccination. The chain couples TRBV20-1 to TRBJ1-2, with 7 bases matching TRBD1. The CDR3, as DNA: TGCAGTGCTAGCTCAGGGGGGACGAGCGATGGCTACACCTTC. The encoded protein is CSASSGGTSDGYTF.